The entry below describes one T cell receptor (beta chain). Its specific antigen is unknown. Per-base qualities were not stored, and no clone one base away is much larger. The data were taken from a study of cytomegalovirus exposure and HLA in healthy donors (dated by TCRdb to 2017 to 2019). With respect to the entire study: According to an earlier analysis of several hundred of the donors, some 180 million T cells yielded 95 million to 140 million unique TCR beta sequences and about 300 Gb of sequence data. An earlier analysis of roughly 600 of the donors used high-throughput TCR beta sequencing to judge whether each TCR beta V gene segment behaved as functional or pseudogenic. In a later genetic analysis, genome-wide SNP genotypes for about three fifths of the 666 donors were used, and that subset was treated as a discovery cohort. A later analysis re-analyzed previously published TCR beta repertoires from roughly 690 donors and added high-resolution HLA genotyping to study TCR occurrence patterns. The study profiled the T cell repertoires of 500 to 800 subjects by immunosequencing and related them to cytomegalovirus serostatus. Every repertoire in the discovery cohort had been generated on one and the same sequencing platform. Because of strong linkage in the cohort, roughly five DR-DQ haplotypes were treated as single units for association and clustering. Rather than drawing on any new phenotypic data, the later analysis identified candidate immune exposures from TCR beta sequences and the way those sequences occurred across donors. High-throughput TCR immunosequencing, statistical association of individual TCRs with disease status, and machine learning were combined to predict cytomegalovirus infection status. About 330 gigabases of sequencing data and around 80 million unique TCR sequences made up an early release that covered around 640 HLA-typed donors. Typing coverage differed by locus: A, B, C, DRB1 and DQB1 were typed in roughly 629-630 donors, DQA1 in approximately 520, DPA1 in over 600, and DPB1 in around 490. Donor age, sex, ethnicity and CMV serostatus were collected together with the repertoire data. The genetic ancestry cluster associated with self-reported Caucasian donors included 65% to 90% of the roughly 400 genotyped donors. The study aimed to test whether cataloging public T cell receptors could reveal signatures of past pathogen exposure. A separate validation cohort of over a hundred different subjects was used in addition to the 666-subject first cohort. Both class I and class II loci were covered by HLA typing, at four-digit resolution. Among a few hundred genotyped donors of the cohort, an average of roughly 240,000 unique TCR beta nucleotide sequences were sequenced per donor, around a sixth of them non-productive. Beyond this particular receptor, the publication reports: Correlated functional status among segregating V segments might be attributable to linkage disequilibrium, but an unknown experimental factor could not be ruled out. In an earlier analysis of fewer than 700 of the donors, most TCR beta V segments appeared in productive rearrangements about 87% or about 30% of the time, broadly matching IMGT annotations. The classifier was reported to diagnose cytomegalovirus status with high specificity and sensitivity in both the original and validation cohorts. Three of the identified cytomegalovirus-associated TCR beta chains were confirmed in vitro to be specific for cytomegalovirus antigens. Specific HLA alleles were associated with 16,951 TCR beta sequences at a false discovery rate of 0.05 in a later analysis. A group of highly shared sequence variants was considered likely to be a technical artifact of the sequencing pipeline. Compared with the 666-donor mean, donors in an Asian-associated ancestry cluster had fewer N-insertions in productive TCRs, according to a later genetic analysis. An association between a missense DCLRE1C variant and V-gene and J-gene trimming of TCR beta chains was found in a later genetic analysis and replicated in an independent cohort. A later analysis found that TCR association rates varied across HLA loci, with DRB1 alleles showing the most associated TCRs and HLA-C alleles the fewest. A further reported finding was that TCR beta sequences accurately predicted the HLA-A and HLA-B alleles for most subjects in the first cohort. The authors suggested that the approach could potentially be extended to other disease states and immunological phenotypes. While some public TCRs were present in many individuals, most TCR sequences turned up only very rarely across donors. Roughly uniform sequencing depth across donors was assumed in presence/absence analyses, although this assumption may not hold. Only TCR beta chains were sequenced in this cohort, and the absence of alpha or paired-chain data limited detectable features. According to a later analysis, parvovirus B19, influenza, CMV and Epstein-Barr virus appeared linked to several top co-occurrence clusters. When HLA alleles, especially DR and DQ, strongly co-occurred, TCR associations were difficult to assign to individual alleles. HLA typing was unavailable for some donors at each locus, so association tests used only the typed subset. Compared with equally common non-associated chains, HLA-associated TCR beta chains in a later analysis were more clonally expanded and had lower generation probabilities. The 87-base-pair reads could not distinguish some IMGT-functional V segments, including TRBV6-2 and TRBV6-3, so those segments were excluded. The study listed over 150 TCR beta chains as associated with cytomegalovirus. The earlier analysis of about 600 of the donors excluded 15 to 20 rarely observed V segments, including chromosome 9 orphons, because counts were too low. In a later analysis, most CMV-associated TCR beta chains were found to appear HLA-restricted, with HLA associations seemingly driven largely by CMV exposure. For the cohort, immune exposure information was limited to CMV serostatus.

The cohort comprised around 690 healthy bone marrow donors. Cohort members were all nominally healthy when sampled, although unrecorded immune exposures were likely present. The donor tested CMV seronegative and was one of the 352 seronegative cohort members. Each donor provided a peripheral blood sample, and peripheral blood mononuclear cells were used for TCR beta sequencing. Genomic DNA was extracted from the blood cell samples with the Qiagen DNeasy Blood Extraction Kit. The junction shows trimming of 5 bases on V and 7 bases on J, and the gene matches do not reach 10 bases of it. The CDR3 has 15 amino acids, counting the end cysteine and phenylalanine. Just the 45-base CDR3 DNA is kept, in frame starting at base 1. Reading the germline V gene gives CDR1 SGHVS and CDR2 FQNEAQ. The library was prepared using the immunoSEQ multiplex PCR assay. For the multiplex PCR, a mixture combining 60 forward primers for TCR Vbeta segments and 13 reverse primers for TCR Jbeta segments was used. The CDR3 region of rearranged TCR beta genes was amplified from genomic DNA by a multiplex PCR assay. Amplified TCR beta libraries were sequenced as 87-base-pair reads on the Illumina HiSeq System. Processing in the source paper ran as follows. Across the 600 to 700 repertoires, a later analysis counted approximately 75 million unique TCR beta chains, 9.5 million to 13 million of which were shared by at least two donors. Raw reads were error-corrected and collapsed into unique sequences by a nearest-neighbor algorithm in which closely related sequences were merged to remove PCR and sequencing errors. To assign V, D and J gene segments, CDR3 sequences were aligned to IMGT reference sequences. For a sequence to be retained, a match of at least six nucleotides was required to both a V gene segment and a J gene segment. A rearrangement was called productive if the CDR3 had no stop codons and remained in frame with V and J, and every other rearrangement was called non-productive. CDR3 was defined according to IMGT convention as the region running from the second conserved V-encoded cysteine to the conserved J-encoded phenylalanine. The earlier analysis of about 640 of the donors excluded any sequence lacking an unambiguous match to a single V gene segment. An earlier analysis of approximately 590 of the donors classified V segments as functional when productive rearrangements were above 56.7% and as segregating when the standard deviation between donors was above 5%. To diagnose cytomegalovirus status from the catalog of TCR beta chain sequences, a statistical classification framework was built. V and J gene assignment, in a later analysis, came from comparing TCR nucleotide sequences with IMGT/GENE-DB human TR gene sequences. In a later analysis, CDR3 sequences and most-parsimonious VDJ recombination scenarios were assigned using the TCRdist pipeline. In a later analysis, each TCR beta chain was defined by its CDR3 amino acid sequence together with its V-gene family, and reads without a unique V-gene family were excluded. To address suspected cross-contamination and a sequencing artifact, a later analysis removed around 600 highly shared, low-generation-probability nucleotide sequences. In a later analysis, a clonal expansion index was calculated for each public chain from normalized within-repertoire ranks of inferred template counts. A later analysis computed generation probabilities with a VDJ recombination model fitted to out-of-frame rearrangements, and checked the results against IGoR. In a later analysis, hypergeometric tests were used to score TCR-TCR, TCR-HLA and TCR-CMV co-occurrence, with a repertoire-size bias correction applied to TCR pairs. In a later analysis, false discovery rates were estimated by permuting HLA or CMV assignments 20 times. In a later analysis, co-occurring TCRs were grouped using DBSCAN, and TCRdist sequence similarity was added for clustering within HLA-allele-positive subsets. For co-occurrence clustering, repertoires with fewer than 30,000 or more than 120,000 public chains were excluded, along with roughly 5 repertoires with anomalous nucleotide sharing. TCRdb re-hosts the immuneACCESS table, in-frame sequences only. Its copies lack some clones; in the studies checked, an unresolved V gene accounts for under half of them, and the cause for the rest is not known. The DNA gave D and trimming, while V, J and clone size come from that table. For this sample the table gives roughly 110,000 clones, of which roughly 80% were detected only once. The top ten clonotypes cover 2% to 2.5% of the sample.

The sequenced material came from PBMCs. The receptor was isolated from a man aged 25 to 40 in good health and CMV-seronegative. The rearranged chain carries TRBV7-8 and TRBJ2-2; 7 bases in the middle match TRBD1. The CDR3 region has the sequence CASSPRTGVGGELFF. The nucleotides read TGTGCCAGCAGCCCACGTACAGGGGTCGGCGGGGAGCTGTTTTTT.